These 17 T cell receptor beta chains originate from one sample sequenced in a study of T cell changes during pregnancy in multiple sclerosis. Data came from immunoSEQ multiplex PCR; TCRdb stores just in-frame clones and leaves some out. The profile covers around 44,000 clones, with 88% appearing a single time and under 1.5% taken by the ten largest. The sequences come from CD4+ T cells from peripheral blood mononuclear cells, collected in the second trimester of pregnancy. Source of these receptors: a female donor with multiple sclerosis, enrolled in a pregnancy study.

The rearrangement uses TRBV5-1 and TRBJ2-7; D is uncertain. This CDR3 is 12 amino acids long. Germline-derived CDR1 and CDR2 are SGHRS and YFSETQ. Trimming cost V 5 bases and J 4 bases, with 10 bases left between them. In DNA form, the CDR3 reads TGCGCCAGCAGAACCGAGAGTTACGAGCAGTACTTC. Translation: CASRTESYEQYF.

The J gene is TRBJ2-3, the V gene TRBV4-2; D perhaps matches TRBD2 (6 bases). The CDR3 extends over 16 amino acids. CDR1 LGHNA and CDR2 YNFKEQ come from the germline V gene. V lost 0 bases, J lost 1 base, and 11 bases lay in between. The CDR3 DNA is TGTGCCAGCAGCCAAGAACGGGCTAGCGGCACAGATACGCAGTATTTT. As protein: CASSQERASGTDTQYF.

This clone has a single count. In DNA form, the CDR3 reads TGTGCCAGCAGCTTATTCGGTACTAGCGGGAGCCCAGATACGCAGTATTTT. Protein product: CASSLFGTSGSPDTQYF. The chain couples TRBV7-6 to TRBJ2-3, with 11 nucleotides matching TRBD2. With V trimmed by 2 bases and J by 4 bases, 8 bases remained unmatched. Germline-derived CDR1 and CDR2 are SGHVS and FNYEAQ. The CDR3 contains 17 residues.

The chain combines TRBV6-5 with TRBJ2-3; 12 bases align to TRBD2. J gave up 6 bases and V 9 bases, and 10 bases lay outside the gene matches. The CDR3 length is 15 residues. Germline V gives CDR1 MNHEY, CDR2 SVGAGI. The CDR3, as DNA: TGTGCCAGTTCTAGCGGGAGGGCCAAGGCGGATACGCAGTATTTT. It codes for CASSSGRAKADTQYF.

The chain carries TRBV9 and TRBJ2-1; no clear D gene. Germline assignment: CDR1 SGDLS and CDR2 YYNGEE. Trimming shortened V by 4 bases and J by 0 bases, and 5 bases separated the two germline ends. The CDR3 length is 13 residues. CDR3 nucleotide sequence: TGTGCCAGCAGCATTAGCTCCTACAATGAGCAGTTCTTC. Its protein is CASSISSYNEQFF.

V gene TRBV2 combines with J gene TRBJ2-1, with a weak D call TRBD1 (5 bases). V dropped 2 bases and J dropped 4 bases, with 9 bases sitting between them. Germline CDR1 SNHLY, CDR2 FYNNEI. The CDR3 contains 14 residues. CDR3 nucleotide sequence: TGTGCCAGCAGTGAACAGGGTAGATACAATGAGCAGTTCTTC. It translates to CASSEQGRYNEQFF.

CDR3 in amino acids: CASTGGSGNTIYF. The CDR3 DNA reads TGTGCCTCGACAGGGGGCTCTGGAAACACCATATATTTT. The rearrangement joins TRBV30 to TRBJ1-3; 9 nucleotides agree with TRBD1. The CDR3 runs 13 residues. Germline trimming cut 7 bases from V and 0 bases from J; bases unmatched to any gene: 1. CDR1 is GTSNPN and CDR2 is SVGIG in the germline V gene (reference sequence).

The rearrangement links TRBV9 to TRBJ2-3; 7 nucleotides line up with TRBD2. This CDR3 is 17 amino acids long. CDR1 is SGDLS and CDR2 is YYNGEE in the germline V gene. V shed 4 bases and J 0 bases; nucleotides not matched to a gene: 11. For the CDR3, the DNA is TGTGCCAGCAGCTCTGGGGTAGCGGGTTCTAGCACAGATACGCAGTATTTT. Its translation is CASSSGVAGSSTDTQYF. Using reference TRBV9 and TRBJ2-3 for the parts outside the CDR3, the full variable domain is DSGVTQTPKHLITATGQRVTLRCSPRSGDLSVYWYQQSLDQGLQFLIQYYNGEERAKGNILERFSAQQFPDLHSELNLSSLELGDSALYFCASSSGVAGSSTDTQYFGPGTRLTVL.

This chain joins TRBV5-1 and TRBJ2-1, with 7 nucleotides matching TRBD2. CDR3 length: 13 residues. CDR1 and CDR2 from the germline V gene are SGHRS and YFSETQ. V gave up 1 base and J gave up 8 bases; unmatched junction bases: 3. DNA of the CDR3: TGCGCCAGCAGCTTGTATAGCGGGTATGAGCAGTTCTTC. Translating it yields CASSLYSGYEQFF. The complete variable domain, with remaining parts taken from reference TRBV5-1 and TRBJ2-1, reads KAGVTQTPRYLIKTRGQQVTLSCSPISGHRSVSWYQQTPGQGLQFLFEYFSETQRNKGNFPGRFSGRQFSNSRSEMNVSTLELGDSALYLCASSLYSGYEQFFGPGTRLTVL.

The rearrangement links TRBV28 to TRBJ1-5, with TRBD1 identical over 10 bases. This CDR3 contains 18 residues. Germline CDR1 MDHEN, CDR2 SYDVKM. With 3 bases clipped from V and 0 bases from J, the junction kept 8 bases outside the gene matches. As DNA, the CDR3 is TGTGCCAGCAGTTTTCCCGGGACAGGGGAACATAGCAATCAGCCCCAGCATTTT. This sequence encodes CASSFPGTGEHSNQPQHF.

This chain joins TRBV6-1 and TRBJ1-1, with D maybe TRBD1 (6 bases). This CDR3 region has 14 residues. Germline values: CDR1 MNHNS, CDR2 SASEGT. The germline V and J ends were trimmed by 5 bases and 1 base, with 11 bases remaining between them. In DNA, the CDR3 is TGTGCCAGCAGTAAAACGGACAGGAACACTGAAGCTTTCTTT. It translates to CASSKTDRNTEAFF.

CDR3 in DNA: TGCGCCAGCAGCTTGCTCGGGACATCGGGACCGAACACCGGGGAGCTGTTTTTT. Amino acid sequence: CASSLLGTSGPNTGELFF. This rearrangement joins TRBV5-1 to TRBJ2-2, with a tentative D call TRBD1 (6 bases). Trimming stripped 1 base from V and 0 bases from J, with 16 bases between. Germline values: CDR1 SGHRS, CDR2 YFSETQ. CDR3 size: 18 residues.

The genes are TRBV12-5 and TRBJ2-5, with D possibly being TRBD1 (6 bases). This CDR3 region has 13 residues. With 7 bases removed from V and 4 bases from J, the gap between germline ends came to 13 bases. CDR1 and CDR2 from the germline V gene are LGHNT and FRNRAP. CDR3: CASALGQRETQYF. CDR3 nucleotide sequence: TGTGCTAGTGCCCTTGGACAGCGAGAGACCCAGTACTTC.

The V call is TRBV5-8, the J call TRBJ2-7; D perhaps matches TRBD1 (5 bases). The germline V and J ends were trimmed by 4 bases and 0 bases, with 11 bases remaining between them. Germline CDR1 is SGHTS and CDR2 is YDEGEE. There are 14 residues in the CDR3. CDR3: CASSRTRGSYEQYF. The CDR3 DNA reads TGTGCCAGCAGCAGGACAAGGGGCTCCTACGAGCAGTACTTC. Drawing the rest from reference TRBV5-8 and TRBJ2-7, the complete variable domain is EAGVTQSPTHLIKTRGQQATLRCSPISGHTSVYWYQQALGLGLQFLLWYDEGEERNRGNFPPRFSGRQFPNYSSELNVNALELEDSALYLCASSRTRGSYEQYFGPGTRLTVT.

The rearrangement links TRBV9 to TRBJ2-5; 8 positions agree with TRBD1. CDR3 size: 15 residues. Germline values: CDR1 SGDLS, CDR2 YYNGEE. Losses at the gene ends were 0 bases for V and 4 bases for J; bases not matched to a gene: 5. CDR3 in amino acids: CASSVVTGVLETQYF. The CDR3 DNA sequence: TGTGCCAGCAGCGTAGTGACAGGGGTCCTAGAGACCCAGTACTTC.

The genes are TRBV28 and TRBJ2-7; the match to TRBD1 covers 7 bases. The germline gives CDR1 MDHEN, CDR2 SYDVKM. The trim removed 3 bases at V and 2 bases at J, leaving 7 bases unmatched. There are 15 residues in the CDR3. In DNA, the CDR3 is TGTGCCAGCAGTTTTCCGGGACAGCCACCCTACGAGCAGTACTTC. Its translation: CASSFPGQPPYEQYF.

This clone was observed once. This chain uses TRBV9 with TRBJ2-2, with 7 bases fitting TRBD1. V lost 1 base, J lost 6 bases, and 0 bases stayed unmatched. The CDR3 spans 13 residues. CDR1 and CDR2 from the germline V gene are SGDLS and YYNGEE. CDR3 amino acids: CASSVQGAGELFF. CDR3 coding DNA: TGTGCCAGCAGCGTACAGGGGGCCGGGGAGCTGTTTTTT.